These 27 T cell receptor beta chains originate from one sample sequenced in a study of blood T cell repertoires in COVID-19. Only in-frame clones appear in the TCRdb table, and some are missing; sequencing was by immunoSEQ multiplex PCR. The sample shows 100,000 or so clones, about 76% of them seen only once. The material sequenced was peripheral blood. All receptors come from a human donor in a cohort sampled during active COVID-19.

Concerning this clone itself: At one end the junction does not follow the germline gene, possibly because of a read error. This chain uses TRBV5-1 with TRBJ2-7; tentatively, D is TRBD2 (5 bases). The CDR3 has 14 residues. Germline assignment: CDR1 SGHRS and CDR2 YFSETQ. CDR3 nucleotides: TGCGCCAGCAGCTTGGACCCGGGATCCCGAGCCTTCCACTTC. The encoded protein is CASSLDPGSRAFHF.

The rearrangement uses TRBV5-6 and TRBJ2-1; possibly TRBD1 for D (5 bases). The CDR3 consists of 15 residues. The germline CDR1 and CDR2 sequences are SGHDT and YYEEEE. V lost 3 bases and J lost 7, with 17 bases in between. The CDR3 DNA follows: TGTGCCAGCAGCTCAGGGCCGTCAGGGTTGAATGAGCAGTTCTTC. It is translated as CASSSGPSGLNEQFF.

The chain carries TRBV19 and TRBJ2-5; 7 bases align to TRBD1. The germline CDR1 and CDR2 sequences are LNHDA and SQIVND (reference sequence). This CDR3 has 14 residues. V was clipped by 5 bases and J by 5 bases; unmatched bases: 8. This chain's CDR3 is CASSPATGLETQYF. The CDR3 nucleotides read TGTGCCAGTAGTCCAGCGACAGGGCTGGAGACCCAGTACTTC.

V and J are TRBV6-5 and TRBJ2-7, with TRBD2 matching 10 bases. V lost 6 bases to trimming and J lost 4 bases; unmatched junction nucleotides: 9. CDR1 is MNHEY and CDR2 is SVGAGI in the germline V gene. The CDR3 loop spans 15 amino acids. This CDR3 reads CASRAGLAEPYEQYF. The CDR3 DNA sequence: TGTGCCAGCAGAGCCGGACTAGCGGAGCCTTACGAGCAGTACTTC.

This chain connects TRBV3-1 (or the pseudogene TRBV3-2) to TRBJ2-1; 16 positions agree with TRBD2. Germline CDR1 and CDR2: LGHDT and YNNKEL (reference sequence). Trimming cost V 4 bases and J 5 bases; bases outside gene matches: 14. This CDR3 is built from 20 residues. The CDR3 DNA reads TGTGCCAGCAGCCCTTTACCGGGACTAGCGGGAGGGCCGGGGGACAATGAGCAGTTCTTC. It translates to CASSPLPGLAGGPGDNEQFF.

The chain recombines TRBV3-1 (or the pseudogene TRBV3-2) with TRBJ1-1; D is undetermined. The CDR3 sequence is 15 residues long. Germline V gene data show CDR1 as LGHDT and CDR2 as YNNKEL (reference sequence). Trimming took 1 base from V and 3 from J, leaving 12 bases between them. CDR3 bases: TGTGCCAGCAGCCAAGGACTGAAGGTGGACACTGAAGCTTTCTTT. It codes for CASSQGLKVDTEAFF.

In this sample, this clone turned up a few times. The V call is TRBV18, the J call TRBJ2-7; D unresolved. Germline V gene lookup returns CDR1 KGHSH and CDR2 LQKENI. V lost 4 bases, J lost 0 bases, and 7 bases lay in between. The CDR3 length is 13 residues. CDR3 nucleotides: TGTGCCAGCTCACAACAGCACTCCTACGAGCAGTACTTC. Amino acids: CASSQQHSYEQYF.

The J gene is TRBJ2-6, the V gene TRBV27; 9 bases line up with TRBD1. This CDR3 contains 17 residues. The germline gives CDR1 MNHEY, CDR2 SMNVEV (reference sequence). V gave up 2 bases and J gave up 2 bases; unmatched junction bases: 4. The CDR3 nucleotides are TGTGCCAGCAGTTTACGGGGGACAGGGACTGGGGCCAACGTCCTGACTTTC. Amino acids: CASSLRGTGTGANVLTF.

The rearrangement joins TRBV19 to TRBJ1-1, with D perhaps TRBD1 (5 bases). From germline, CDR1 is LNHDA and CDR2 SQIVND (reference sequence). The CDR3 is made up of 13 amino acids. CDR3 loop: CAASSGIHTEAFF. For the CDR3, the DNA is TGTGCAGCCTCCTCAGGGATTCACACTGAAGCTTTCTTT.

The chain uses TRBV12-3 or TRBV12-4 and TRBJ2-1; D is uncertain. There are 13 residues in the CDR3. The V end lost 6 bases, the J end lost 8 bases, and 14 bases lay between the germline ends. The CDR3 region has the DNA TGTGCCAGCAGCCCCCTGGTACGGGATGAGCAGTTCTTC. This gives the protein CASSPLVRDEQFF.

V gene TRBV28 combines with J gene TRBJ1-2, with 8 positions matching TRBD1. This CDR3 region has 13 residues. Germline CDR1 MDHEN, CDR2 SYDVKM. Unmatched junction bases numbered 4, after V lost 5 bases and J lost 5 bases. The CDR3 region has the DNA TGTGCCAGCAGTCTGGACAGGGAATATGGCTACACCTTC. Its protein is CASSLDREYGYTF.

This clone was observed a single time. The chain joins TRBV9 to TRBJ2-7; D may be TRBD2 (6 bases). Germline loops: CDR1 SGDLS, CDR2 YYNGEE. This CDR3 contains 15 residues. V dropped 0 bases and J dropped 3 bases, with 13 bases sitting between them. As DNA, the CDR3 is TGTGCCAGCAGCGTAGCAGGAGGGTCGGACTACGAGCAGTACTTC. It codes for CASSVAGGSDYEQYF.

This chain uses TRBV6-5 with TRBJ2-1; tentatively, D is TRBD2 (6 bases). Germline V gene lookup returns CDR1 MNHEY and CDR2 SVGAGI. The CDR3 is 12 residues long. The V end lost 2 bases, the J end lost 7 bases, and 6 bases lay between the germline ends. The DNA of the CDR3 is TGTGCCAGCAGTTACGGGGGGAATGAGCAGTTCTTC. Translation gives CASSYGGNEQFF.

The V call is TRBV2, the J call TRBJ1-2; D gene ambiguous. Germline V CDR1 and CDR2: SNHLY, FYNNEI. Trimming took off 6 bases at V and 2 bases at J, with 10 bases between the two ends. The length of the CDR3 is 13 residues. This CDR3 is CASRPGENYGYTF. The CDR3 DNA reads as TGTGCCAGCAGGCCGGGTGAAAACTATGGCTACACCTTC.

This clone turned up a few times. The V call is TRBV5-1, the J call TRBJ2-7; 7 nucleotides agree with TRBD1. This CDR3 is built from 14 residues. Germline V gene data show CDR1 as SGHRS and CDR2 as YFSETQ. Trimming removed 4 bases from V and 12 bases from J; junction bases left unmatched: 16. This CDR3 is CASSLEPGTAAGYF. The CDR3 DNA reads TGCGCCAGCAGCCTGGAACCCGGGACAGCGGCTGGGTACTTC.

The V gene is TRBV5-6, the J gene TRBJ1-2; D call uncertain. The germline gives CDR1 SGHDT, CDR2 YYEEEE. CDR3 length: 14 residues. V shed 4 bases and J shed 3 bases, with 13 bases lying between them. DNA of the CDR3: TGTGCCAGCAGCGAGCCGGGTCCAGACTATGGCTACACCTTC. It yields the protein CASSEPGPDYGYTF.

A few counts support this clone. The chain has TRBV27 and TRBJ1-2; TRBD1 matches at 7 bases. V was pared by 6 bases and J by 5 bases, with 6 bases of the junction left unmatched. This CDR3 is built from 13 residues. CDR1 and CDR2 (germline): MNHEY, SMNVEV (reference sequence). The CDR3 loop reads CASRRGRGYGYTF. For the CDR3, the DNA is TGTGCCAGCAGAAGGGGGCGGGGATATGGCTACACCTTC.

The gene calls are TRBV7-3 and TRBJ1-3, with D uncertain. Trimming removed 2 bases from V and 3 bases from J, with 14 bases in between. The CDR3 is 16 amino acids. CDR1 is SGHTA and CDR2 is FQGTGA in the germline V gene. The CDR3 DNA reads as TGTGCCAGCAGCTTATCAGGCGGAGGAGATGGAAACACCATATATTTT. It is translated as CASSLSGGGDGNTIYF. Together with reference TRBV7-3 and TRBJ1-3, the CDR3 gives the full variable domain: GAGVSQTPSNKVTEKGKYVELRCDPISGHTALYWYRQSLGQGPEFLIYFQGTGAADDSGLPNDRFFAVRPEGSVSTLKIQRTERGDSAVYLCASSLSGGGDGNTIYFGEGSWLTVV.

The chain carries TRBV25-1 and TRBJ2-2; possibly TRBD2 for D (5 bases). Trimming took 6 bases from V and 5 from J, leaving 10 bases between them. The CDR3 totals 13 residues. Looked up from germline, CDR1 is MGHDK and CDR2 is SYGVNS. This CDR3 is CASRTPGTGELFF. In DNA, the CDR3 is TGTGCCAGCAGGACTCCGGGGACCGGGGAGCTGTTTTTT.

The V gene is TRBV7-2, the J gene TRBJ1-1; TRBD1 matches 10 bases. Germline V CDR1 and CDR2: SGHTA, FQGNSA. The CDR3 sequence is 14 residues long. Trimming removed 5 bases from V and 5 bases from J; junction bases left unmatched: 5. The CDR3 nucleotides are TGTGCCAGCAGCCGGGACAGGGGAGGAACTGAAGCTTTCTTT. The encoded protein is CASSRDRGGTEAFF.

The rearrangement joins TRBV5-4 to TRBJ2-7; 7 bases are shared with TRBD1. Germline assignment: CDR1 SGHNT and CDR2 YYREEE (reference sequence). The CDR3 covers 14 residues. V lost 2 bases and J lost 7; bases outside the gene matches: 9. The CDR3 is CASSFDRAQGEQYF. CDR3 DNA sequence: TGTGCCAGCAGCTTCGACAGGGCGCAGGGGGAGCAGTACTTC.

The V and J genes are TRBV13 and TRBJ1-3; a possible D gene is TRBD1 (6 bases). V was clipped by 7 bases and J by 4 bases, with 14 bases between them. The CDR3 runs to 14 residues. CDR1 and CDR2 (germline): PRHDT, FYEKMQ (reference sequence). Here the CDR3 reads CASTPGGLGNTIYF. The CDR3 DNA sequence: TGTGCCAGCACCCCCGGGGGGCTGGGAAACACCATATATTTT.

The chain is built from TRBV7-2 and TRBJ2-3; a possible D gene is TRBD2 (5 bases). This CDR3 has 14 residues. Germline-derived CDR1 and CDR2 are SGHTA and FQGNSA. Trimming took 5 bases from V and 5 from J, leaving 14 bases between them. The CDR3 DNA sequence: TGTGCCAGCAGCCCGGGTGGGAGAGGAGATACGCAGTATTTT. Translating it yields CASSPGGRGDTQYF.

The J gene is TRBJ2-3, the V gene TRBV24-1; 8 bases agree with TRBD2. J lost 2 bases, V lost 7 bases, and 7 bases had no gene match. This CDR3 has 15 amino acids. Germline CDR1 reads KGHDR; CDR2 reads SFDVKD. This CDR3 is CATSSTSGYTDTQYF. CDR3 nucleotides: TGTGCCACCAGCAGCACTAGCGGATACACAGATACGCAGTATTTT.

The genes are TRBV27 and TRBJ2-3; TRBD1 matches 9 bases. Germline lookup yields CDR1 MNHEY and CDR2 SMNVEV (reference sequence). The CDR3 has 19 amino acids. The V and J ends lost 6 bases and 0 bases, in that order; junction bases with no gene match: 16. CDR3 amino acids: CASSLARQGDIVSTDTQYF. In DNA, the CDR3 is TGTGCCAGCAGCCTTGCCCGACAGGGGGATATTGTTAGCACAGATACGCAGTATTTT.

The V and J genes are TRBV5-1 and TRBJ1-1; no reliable D call. Trimming pared 4 bases from V and 12 bases from J, leaving 22 bases between. Germline CDR1 reads SGHRS; CDR2 reads YFSETQ. The CDR3 consists of 14 residues. In DNA, the CDR3 is TGCGCCAGCAGCCCCGAGTCTGGTAAGAGCTTAACTTTCTTT. The encoded protein is CASSPESGKSLTFF.

V gene TRBV5-1 combines with J gene TRBJ1-1, with unresolved D. Germline-derived CDR1 and CDR2 are SGHRS and YFSETQ. This CDR3 is built from 14 residues. V lost 0 bases, J lost 7 bases, and 13 bases lay in between. This CDR3 reads CASSLELEGDEAFF. The CDR3 nucleotides read TGCGCCAGCAGCTTGGAGCTTGAAGGAGATGAAGCTTTCTTT.